This T cell receptor (beta chain) was recovered during a study of T cells in Graves' hyperthyroidism and ophthalmopathy (dated by TCRdb to between 2018 and 2020). Some background on the complete study: Peripheral blood samples were taken at the time of initial diagnosis, prior to any treatment. According to the paper, TCR Vbeta CDR3 sequencing was carried out on approximately 140 peripheral blood samples, which came from more than 40 ophthalmopathy, 80 or so hyperthyroidism and approximately 17 progressor patients. A discovery cohort of approximately 100 patients, about 40 with Graves' ophthalmopathy and roughly 59 with stable Graves' hyperthyroidism, was used to find distinguishing TCR V-J signatures. In more than five Graves' hyperthyroidism patients, the study also compared T-cell repertoires from thyroid tissue with T-cell repertoires from blood. Once sampling was done, hyperthyroidism patients were given methimazole at a starting dose of 30 mg daily, whereas ophthalmopathy patients were given high-dose intravenous methylprednisolone. The 100 discovery patients were randomly divided into training and test sets at a 7:3 ratio. An independent validation cohort of under 20 hyperthyroidism patients and approximately 15 patients who later progressed to ophthalmopathy tested prospective prediction of ophthalmopathy.

The TCR beta CDR3 regions were amplified from the RNA transcripts. A first-round RT-PCR of the TCR CDR3 used the HTBI primer set with the Qiagen OneStep RT-PCR kit. A second multiplex PCR round built the libraries, followed by size selection and purification. Libraries were sequenced paired-end with 100 bp reads on an Illumina HiSeq2000. Processing in the source paper ran as follows. Raw data were processed with SOAPnuke, discarding reads with adapters, uncalled bases, mean Phred below 15, or no exact constant-primer or identifier match. COPE v1.2.5 was used to merge the high-quality paired reads, and each unique nucleotide sequence was defined as a clonotype. MiTCR v1.1 was used to align clonotypes to the IMGT TRBV, TRBD and TRBJ reference segments. Only V-J combinations with frequency above 0.0001, covering 99% to 99.2% of repertoires, were analysed. The TCS score was defined as F50 (clonal expansion) divided by E x V (chaos), with BLOSUM62-based TCRdist calculated between CDR3 peptides within each V-J. Welch's t-statistics and random forest reduced approximately 520 V-J features to 10 to 15, which were used in a naive Bayes classifier (R e1071). The similarity between thyroid and blood repertoires was quantified using the Morisita-Horn index. TCRdb passed the public sequencing reads through fastp at Q25 and MiXCR, retaining productive beta sequences. A single entry per CDR3 protein holds the most common genes and DNA from its merged rows. The V and J calls shown here were made by TCRdb, not taken from the authors' results. In this sample the table shows about 59,000 distinct CDR3 sequences, roughly half of which occur a single time. Approximately 3.5% of the sample comes from the top ten.

Study-wide conclusions, independent of this receptor: In validation, progression to ophthalmopathy was predicted by the model with nearly 71% sensitivity and 72.22% specificity, a median of 6.5 months before onset. A model built on a 13 V-J signature distinguished ophthalmopathy from stable hyperthyroidism, reaching about 89% sensitivity and 81.08% specificity in cross-validation and 80%/75% in testing. Most expanded thyroid clonotypes (frequency above 0.001) were also detected in blood, suggesting blood repertoires may reflect thyroid immune responses. Sample size was not statistically predetermined, and investigators were not blinded to group allocation.

In the ophthalmopathy patients, disease was moderately to severely active, with a Clinical Activity Score of 3 or more, a NOSPECS grade of 4 or more, and a duration of less than 3 months. Patients with uncontrolled infections, other autoimmune diseases, pregnancy or lactation were excluded. Diagnoses relied on clinical symptoms, serum thyroxine and TRAb, thyroid ultrasound and orbital computed tomography. PBMCs were isolated from 7.5 to 10 ml of fresh peripheral blood by Ficoll-Paque density gradient centrifugation. Total RNA was extracted using Trizol reagent, and RNA quality was assessed on an Agilent 2100 Bioanalyzer. For this clonotype: Its specific antigen is unknown. It is unclear where the CDR3 begins or ends on the DNA, so no DNA is shown, and the CDR3 is as TCRdb lists it.

The sequenced sample was blood. This TCR was sampled from a woman aged 55-69 years with Graves' ophthalmopathy.

CDR3 sequence: CASSSSTGGLEGYTF. The chain is encoded by TRBV6-6 joined to TRBJ1-2; the table's D call TRBD1 went unverified against the DNA. The CDR3 holds 15 amino acids from the cysteine to the phenylalanine. CDR1 is given as MNHNY and CDR2 as SVGAGI, both from the germline V gene (reference sequence).